This T cell receptor (beta chain) was captured by sequencing in a study of shared clonotypes between healthy human individuals. Clones were sequenced by immunoSEQ multiplex PCR, and TCRdb holds only the in-frame ones, with some missing. The table shows roughly 1,500,000 clones, with about 98.5% occurring only once. The CDR3 totals 15 residues. The V gene end was trimmed by 1 base and the J gene end by 2 bases; junction bases not matched to a gene: 2. From germline, CDR1 is SEHNR and CDR2 FQNEAQ (reference sequence). This clone occurred once. The split of CD4+ cells yielded CD45RA+ naive and CD45RA-negative memory subsets.

The chain carries TRBV7-9 and TRBJ2-7; 10 nucleotides line up with TRBD1. Sequencing input: naive CD4+ T cells sorted from blood. Indicated subset: CD45RA+ positively selected. The clonotype was recovered from a man aged 25-45 years in good health. Here the CDR3 DNA reads TGTGCCAGCAGCTTAGTGGGACAGGGGACCTACGAGCAGTACTTC. It encodes CASSLVGQGTYEQYF.